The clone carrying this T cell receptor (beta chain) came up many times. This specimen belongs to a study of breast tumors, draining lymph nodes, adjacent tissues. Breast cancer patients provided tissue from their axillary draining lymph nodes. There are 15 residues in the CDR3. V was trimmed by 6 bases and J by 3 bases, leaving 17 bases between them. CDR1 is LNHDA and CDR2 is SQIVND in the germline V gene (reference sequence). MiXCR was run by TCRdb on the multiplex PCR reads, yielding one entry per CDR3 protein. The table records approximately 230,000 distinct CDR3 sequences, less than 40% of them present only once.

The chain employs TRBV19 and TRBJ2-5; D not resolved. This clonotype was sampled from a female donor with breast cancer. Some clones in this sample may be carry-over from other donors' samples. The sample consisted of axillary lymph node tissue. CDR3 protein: CASRPIFEREETQYF. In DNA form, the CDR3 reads TGTGCCAGTAGGCCCATTTTTGAGAGAGAAGAGACCCAGTACTTC.